This T cell receptor (beta chain) was observed in a study of blood T cell repertoires in COVID-19. In the study overall: T cells, B-cell-depleted T cells, or PBMCs provided the cDNA or gDNA that served as material.

Per the authors' pipeline: Reference gene primer amplification gave nucleated cell count estimates. Profiled with immunoSEQ multiplex PCR; TCRdb holds only in-frame clones, not every one. The V and J calls and the clone size are those of that table, but D and trimming were determined from the DNA. Of a few hundred thousand clones listed, approximately 90% are singletons. This CDR3 region has 14 residues. The V gene's germline CDR1 is SGHRS and CDR2 YFSETQ. V dropped 0 bases and J dropped 5 bases, with 11 bases sitting between them. Sequenced: peripheral blood. This TCR derives from a man aged 55-75 years who had recovered from COVID-19. The gene calls are TRBV5-1 and TRBJ2-5; TRBD2 might be the D (5 bases). CDR3 sequence reads: CASSLALGSETQYF. The DNA for the CDR3 is TGCGCCAGCAGCTTGGCCTTAGGGAGCGAGACCCAGTACTTC.